These 32 T cell receptor beta chains were sequenced from one sample in a study of PD-1 blockade in mismatch repair-deficient tumors (dated by TCRdb to about 2017). The time point label here, explained by the study, means: peripheral blood before pembrolizumab. Receptor amplification or capture employed the immunoSEQ multiplex PCR assay. Drawn from immuneACCESS, this table holds only the in-frame rearrangements with V and J called that TCRdb kept. Clones are partly lost; checked studies trace under half to an unresolved V gene and leave the rest unexplained. This sample holds about 49,000 clones; 65% to 80% were observed only once. The ten largest clonotypes hold around 3.3% of the sample. Source: PBMCs, taken before pembrolizumab treatment. The receptors shown here come from an adult with mismatch repair-deficient cancer.

This chain joins TRBV5-8 and TRBJ1-2; D is possibly TRBD1 (5 bases). Trimming stripped 2 bases from V and 7 bases from J, with 21 bases between. CDR3 size: 16 residues. Germline-derived CDR1 and CDR2 are SGHTS and YDEGEE. The CDR3: CASSFFRGQPRGGYTF. The CDR3, as DNA: TGTGCCAGCAGCTTTTTTCGCGGACAACCAAGGGGTGGCTACACCTTC.

The chain combines TRBV13 with TRBJ2-5; D remains ambiguous. The germline V and J ends were trimmed by 5 bases and 2 bases, with 9 bases remaining between them. The CDR3 has 13 residues. Looked up from germline, CDR1 is PRHDT and CDR2 is FYEKMQ (reference sequence). Here the CDR3 reads CASSNKEQETQYF. In DNA form, the CDR3 reads TGTGCCAGCAGCAACAAAGAACAAGAGACCCAGTACTTC.

In this sample, this clone turned up a few times. This chain connects TRBV7-2 to TRBJ1-5; 8 nucleotides match TRBD1. The germline gives CDR1 SGHTA, CDR2 FQGNSA. V shed 5 bases, J shed 1 base, and the junction held 1 base outside the gene matches. The CDR3 sequence is 14 residues long. CDR3 sequence (DNA): TGTGCCAGCAGCCGACAGGGGAGCAATCAGCCCCAGCATTTT. Translation: CASSRQGSNQPQHF.

The chain combines TRBV4-1 with TRBJ2-2; D perhaps matches TRBD2 (5 bases). The CDR3 spans 17 residues. V lost 4 bases and J 2 bases, leaving 17 bases between the germline ends. CDR1 MGHRA and CDR2 YSYEKL come from the germline V gene. CDR3 amino acids: CASSPLGSGGNTGELFF. The CDR3 nucleotides read TGCGCCAGCAGCCCTCTGGGGAGCGGAGGTAACACCGGGGAGCTGTTTTTT.

The chain links TRBV4-1 to TRBJ2-7, with no clear D. CDR1 MGHRA and CDR2 YSYEKL come from the germline V gene. This CDR3 is 13 amino acids long. Trimming removed 1 base from V and 4 bases from J, with 8 bases in between. CDR3 sequence: CASSQGGGYEQYF. The DNA of the CDR3 is TGCGCCAGCAGCCAAGGTGGCGGATACGAGCAGTACTTC.

This clone occurred once. The chain has TRBV7-9 and TRBJ2-5; 10 positions match TRBD2. The CDR3 is 15 amino acids. The V gene's germline CDR1 is SEHNR and CDR2 FQNEAQ (reference sequence). Germline trimming cut 2 bases from V and 4 bases from J; bases unmatched to any gene: 4. CDR3 nucleotide sequence: TGTGCCAGCAGCTTAAAGTCTAGCGGGAGAGAGACCCAGTACTTC. It is translated as CASSLKSSGRETQYF.

The CDR3, as DNA: TGTGCCAGCAGAACTTCCGTGACAGGGACCTATGGCTACACCTTC. It is translated as CASRTSVTGTYGYTF. V and J are TRBV6-5 and TRBJ1-2, with TRBD1 identical over 7 bases. V lost 6 bases and J lost 4; bases outside the gene matches: 11. Germline V lookup: CDR1 MNHEY, CDR2 SVGAGI. The CDR3 totals 15 residues.

This clone was observed a handful of times. This chain uses TRBV5-1 with TRBJ2-1; D is possibly TRBD1 (6 bases). This CDR3 is 17 amino acids long. V lost 5 bases to trimming and J lost 5 bases, with 23 bases between them. CDR1 is SGHRS, CDR2 YFSETQ, per germline. CDR3 region: CASSLTGPLKGNNEQFF. The CDR3 bases are TGCGCCAGCAGTCTCACAGGGCCGCTAAAAGGGAACAATGAGCAGTTCTTC.

The V call is TRBV11-2, the J call TRBJ2-7; no definite D call. Trimming shortened V by 1 base and J by 5 bases, and 6 bases separated the two germline ends. Germline values: CDR1 SGHAT, CDR2 FQNNGV. The CDR3 totals 12 residues. This CDR3 reads CASSLVRNEQYF. Here the CDR3 DNA reads TGTGCCAGCAGCTTAGTTAGGAACGAGCAGTACTTC.

This clone was observed a few times. The chain is built from TRBV6-1 and TRBJ1-2; the match to TRBD1 covers 9 bases. V shed 4 bases and J 2 bases; nucleotides not matched to a gene: 11. The CDR3 covers 17 residues. Germline lookup yields CDR1 MNHNS and CDR2 SASEGT. CDR3 bases: TGTGCCAGCAGTGTAGGGACAGGGTCATGGGACAACTATGGCTACACCTTC. Its translation: CASSVGTGSWDNYGYTF.

The V call is TRBV11-3, the J call TRBJ2-1; D perhaps matches TRBD2 (6 bases). The V end lost 5 bases, the J end lost 6 bases, and 17 bases lay between the germline ends. The CDR3 is 15 residues long. Germline CDR1 reads SGHNT; CDR2 reads YENEEA. CDR3 region: CASSPPGSGVNEQFF. The CDR3 DNA reads TGTGCCAGCAGCCCGCCTGGGTCGGGGGTCAATGAGCAGTTCTTC. The whole variable domain, filled in from reference TRBV11-3 and TRBJ2-1, reads EAGVVQSPRYKIIEKKQPVAFWCNPISGHNTLYWYLQNLGQGPELLIRYENEEAVDDSQLPKDRFSAERLKGVDSTLKIQPAELGDSAVYLCASSPPGSGVNEQFFGPGTRLTVL.

The chain combines TRBV7-9 with TRBJ2-3; 10 bases are a match to TRBD2. V dropped 4 bases and J dropped 4; count of bases not matched to a gene: 14. Germline CDR1 is SEHNR and CDR2 is FQNEAQ (reference sequence). The CDR3 length is 18 residues. The CDR3 is CASSSPRGLALGADTQYF. The CDR3 DNA reads as TGTGCCAGCAGCTCCCCCCGGGGACTAGCGTTAGGGGCAGATACGCAGTATTTT.

The chain uses TRBV11-2 and TRBJ2-6; no clear D. The germline CDR1 and CDR2 sequences are SGHAT and FQNNGV. V was trimmed by 1 base and J by 3 bases, leaving 7 bases between them. The CDR3 is 15 residues long. CDR3 amino acids: CASSLVGFGANVLTF. The DNA of the CDR3 is TGTGCCAGCAGCTTAGTTGGATTTGGGGCCAACGTCCTGACTTTC. Using reference TRBV11-2 and TRBJ2-6 for the parts outside the CDR3, the full variable domain is EAGVAQSPRYKIIEKRQSVAFWCNPISGHATLYWYQQILGQGPKLLIQFQNNGVVDDSQLPKDRFSAERLKGVDSTLKIQPAKLEDSAVYLCASSLVGFGANVLTFGAGSRLTVL.

The gene calls are TRBV29-1 and TRBJ2-7; 9 bases match TRBD1. The ends lost 0 bases at V and 4 bases at J; junction bases unmatched: 7. The CDR3 spans 15 residues. CDR1 and CDR2 (germline): SQVTM, ANQGSEA. Here the CDR3 reads CSVEDPGQGDYEQYF. The CDR3, as DNA: TGCAGCGTTGAAGACCCGGGACAGGGTGATTACGAGCAGTACTTC.

This chain connects TRBV6-1 to TRBJ1-2; D may be TRBD1 (5 bases). Germline V gives CDR1 MNHNS, CDR2 SASEGT. V was cut by 4 bases and J by 8 bases, with 14 bases left in between. The CDR3 totals 13 residues. The CDR3 nucleotides read TGTGCCAGCAGTGCTAGACAGAGGGAGGGCTACACCTTC. Translated, it gives CASSARQREGYTF.

This chain joins TRBV7-9 and TRBJ1-5; D uncertain. The V gene's germline CDR1 is SEHNR and CDR2 FQNEAQ (reference sequence). The CDR3 is 16 residues long. With 3 bases removed from V and 0 bases from J, the gap between germline ends came to 12 bases. The CDR3 sequence: CASSFSPQYSNQPQHF. Here the CDR3 DNA reads TGTGCCAGCAGCTTCTCCCCGCAGTATAGCAATCAGCCCCAGCATTTT.

V and J are TRBV27 and TRBJ1-3, with D uncertain. V lost 4 bases, J lost 0 bases, and 4 bases lay in between. Germline-derived CDR1 and CDR2 are MNHEY and SMNVEV (reference sequence). This CDR3 contains 13 residues. CDR3: CASSSLSGNTIYF. Written as DNA, the CDR3 is TGTGCCAGCAGTTCTCTCTCTGGAAACACCATATATTTT.

The CDR3 nucleotides read TGTGCCAGCAGCCAAGTGGCGGGAGCGGGCACAGATACGCAGTATTTT. Encoded protein: CASSQVAGAGTDTQYF. The V and J genes are TRBV4-2 and TRBJ2-3; 7 bases map to TRBD2. Germline V gives CDR1 LGHNA, CDR2 YNFKEQ. CDR3 length: 16 amino acids. Trimming removed 1 base from V and 1 base from J; junction bases left unmatched: 5.

This chain links TRBV5-1 with TRBJ2-3, with 8 nucleotides matching TRBD1. V lost 3 bases and J lost 1; bases outside the gene matches: 4. Germline V gene data show CDR1 as SGHRS and CDR2 as YFSETQ. The CDR3 extends over 15 amino acids. The DNA of the CDR3 is TGCGCCAGCAGCTGGGGGACAGGACGCACAGATACGCAGTATTTT. This sequence encodes CASSWGTGRTDTQYF.

This chain joins TRBV19 and TRBJ2-5, with D possibly being TRBD2 (6 bases). Between the trimmed V and J ends, which lost 1 base and 5 bases, there was a span of 11 bases. Germline loops: CDR1 LNHDA, CDR2 SQIVND (reference sequence). This CDR3 is 14 amino acids long. The CDR3 spells CASSIGGLPETQYF. As DNA, the CDR3 is TGTGCCAGTAGTATAGGGGGACTTCCGGAGACCCAGTACTTC.

The chain joins TRBV30 to TRBJ2-2; 9 nucleotides align to TRBD2. Germline loops: CDR1 GTSNPN, CDR2 SVGIG (reference sequence). V was pared by 3 bases and J by 3 bases, with 8 bases of the junction left unmatched. This CDR3 contains 16 residues. This chain's CDR3 is CAWRESGRRDTGELFF. In DNA, the CDR3 is TGTGCCTGGAGGGAGAGCGGGAGGAGGGACACCGGGGAGCTGTTTTTT.

J is TRBJ2-1 and V is TRBV7-6; no reliable D call. Germline V gene lookup returns CDR1 SGHVS and CDR2 FNYEAQ. The CDR3 extends over 13 amino acids. Trimming removed 1 base at V and 4 bases at J, with 5 bases between. CDR3 region: CASSLGLYNEQFF. The DNA for the CDR3 is TGTGCCAGCAGCTTAGGGTTATACAATGAGCAGTTCTTC.

This clone was found once. The chain employs TRBV5-1 and TRBJ1-4, with TRBD1 identical over 9 bases. J was trimmed by 5 bases and V by 0 bases; bases with no gene match: 5. The CDR3 totals 16 residues. CDR1 and CDR2 (germline): SGHRS, YFSETQ. The CDR3 loop reads CASSLAGTGSNEKLFF. In DNA, the CDR3 is TGCGCCAGCAGCTTGGCGGGGACAGGGTCAAATGAAAAACTGTTTTTT. The whole variable domain, filled in from reference TRBV5-1 and TRBJ1-4, reads KAGVTQTPRYLIKTRGQQVTLSCSPISGHRSVSWYQQTPGQGLQFLFEYFSETQRNKGNFPGRFSGRQFSNSRSEMNVSTLELGDSALYLCASSLAGTGSNEKLFFGSGTQLSVL.

The table lists this clone with a few counts. The rearrangement joins TRBV2 to TRBJ1-4, with a weak D call TRBD1 (6 bases). This CDR3 has 15 amino acids. CDR1 is SNHLY, CDR2 FYNNEI, per germline. The V and J ends lost 2 bases and 0 bases respectively, with 7 bases between them. For the CDR3, the DNA is TGTGCCAGCAGTGAAAAGGGGGCAACTAATGAAAAACTGTTTTTT. Translated, it gives CASSEKGATNEKLFF.

The CDR3 DNA follows: TGTGCCAGCAGTTTAGACCGCTACGAGCAGTACTTC. Translating gives CASSLDRYEQYF. J is TRBJ2-7 and V is TRBV27, with D uncertain. Trimming shortened V by 2 bases and J by 3 bases, and 5 bases separated the two germline ends. CDR1 is MNHEY, CDR2 SMNVEV, per germline (reference sequence). The CDR3 has 12 amino acids.

In this sample, this clone turned up a few times. This chain links TRBV19 with TRBJ2-1; D is perhaps TRBD1 (7 bases). V was pared by 8 bases and J by 0 bases, with 17 bases between. The CDR3 runs 16 residues. Germline V gene lookup returns CDR1 LNHDA and CDR2 SQIVND (reference sequence). The CDR3 here is CASGGQGVSSYNEQFF. The CDR3 nucleotides are TGTGCCAGTGGGGGGCAGGGGGTGAGCTCCTACAATGAGCAGTTCTTC.

The CDR3 coding sequence is TGTGCCAGCACCGGACTAGCGGGAGGGCCCGGGGAGACCCAGTACTTC. This sequence encodes CASTGLAGGPGETQYF. V usage is TRBV27 and J usage is TRBJ2-5, with TRBD2 identical over 15 bases. CDR1 and CDR2 from the germline V gene are MNHEY and SMNVEV (reference sequence). The CDR3 has 16 residues. J was trimmed by 5 bases and V by 7 bases; bases with no gene match: 8.

V usage is TRBV5-4 and J usage is TRBJ1-1; D unclear. The CDR3 is made up of 15 amino acids. The germline V gene has CDR1 SGHNT and CDR2 YYREEE (reference sequence). V lost 4 bases, J lost 0 bases, and 13 bases lay in between. CDR3 protein: CASSPEGRMNTEAFF. The CDR3 DNA is TGTGCCAGCAGCCCGGAAGGCAGGATGAACACTGAAGCTTTCTTT.

This chain joins TRBV2 and TRBJ1-4, with 9 nucleotides matching TRBD1. V dropped 5 bases and J dropped 15; count of bases not matched to a gene: 13. CDR3 length: 14 amino acids. Per the germline V gene, CDR1 is SNHLY and CDR2 is FYNNEI. This CDR3 reads CASSFDRGTGRMFF. The CDR3 region has the DNA TGTGCCAGCAGTTTCGACCGGGGGACAGGGCGGATGTTTTTT.

This chain uses TRBV5-1 with TRBJ2-3, with D perhaps TRBD1 (5 bases). Germline V gene lookup returns CDR1 SGHRS and CDR2 YFSETQ. V lost 7 bases and J lost 1, with 13 bases in between. The CDR3 is 14 residues long. This chain's CDR3 is CASSSKTGTDTQYF. Here the CDR3 DNA reads TGCGCCAGCTCCTCCAAGACAGGCACAGATACGCAGTATTTT. Combining the CDR3 with reference TRBV5-1 and TRBJ2-3 gives the whole variable domain KAGVTQTPRYLIKTRGQQVTLSCSPISGHRSVSWYQQTPGQGLQFLFEYFSETQRNKGNFPGRFSGRQFSNSRSEMNVSTLELGDSALYLCASSSKTGTDTQYFGPGTRLTVL.

This clone was found a few times. The chain links TRBV29-1 to TRBJ2-5; D uncertain. This CDR3 has 11 residues. Germline CDR1 is SQVTM and CDR2 is ANQGSEA. V shed 4 bases and J shed 5 bases, with 8 bases lying between them. The DNA for the CDR3 is TGCAGCGTTGCCCCTAGGGAGACCCAGTACTTC. Translating gives CSVAPRETQYF.

This clone was picked up a small number of times. V and J are TRBV7-3 and TRBJ2-1; D is possibly TRBD1 (5 bases). Trimming removed 5 bases at V and 8 bases at J, with 13 bases between. The CDR3 covers 13 residues. Germline CDR1 and CDR2: SGHTA and FQGTGA. CDR3 DNA: TGTGCCAGCAGCCGCACCAGGGATGATGAGCAGTTCTTC. Amino acid sequence: CASSRTRDDEQFF.